The clone carrying this T cell receptor (beta chain) was observed at least ten times. Its target is not known. The read ends 3 residues before the CDR3 terminus; that terminus is restored from the germline J gene. This entry is derived from a study of T cell clonality in common variable immunodeficiency. Patients had low serum IgG, IgA and/or IgM and specific antibody deficiency. Germline CDR1 is MGHRA and CDR2 is YSYEKL. V lost 0 bases and J lost 2, with 7 bases in between. The CDR3 runs 14 residues. The protocol was immunoSEQ multiplex PCR, while the TCRdb copy is restricted to in-frame clones and leaves out a portion. The record shows more than 30,000 clones for this sample, with no singletons present. The study's findings and limits: Compared with controls, CVID subjects had fewer shared TCRbeta clones. T cell subpopulation sequencing would be needed to explain CVID clonality. Fewer deletions and N-nucleotide insertions were reportedly seen in common variable immunodeficiency TCR beta sequences.

Sequenced input: peripheral blood mononuclear cells. This TCR came from a human donor with common variable immunodeficiency. The chain carries TRBV4-1 and TRBJ1-2, with a weak D call TRBD1 (6 bases). The chain's CDR3 is CASSQEDRNYGYTF. The covered CDR3 bases are TGCGCCAGCAGCCAAGAGGACAGAAACTATGGC.